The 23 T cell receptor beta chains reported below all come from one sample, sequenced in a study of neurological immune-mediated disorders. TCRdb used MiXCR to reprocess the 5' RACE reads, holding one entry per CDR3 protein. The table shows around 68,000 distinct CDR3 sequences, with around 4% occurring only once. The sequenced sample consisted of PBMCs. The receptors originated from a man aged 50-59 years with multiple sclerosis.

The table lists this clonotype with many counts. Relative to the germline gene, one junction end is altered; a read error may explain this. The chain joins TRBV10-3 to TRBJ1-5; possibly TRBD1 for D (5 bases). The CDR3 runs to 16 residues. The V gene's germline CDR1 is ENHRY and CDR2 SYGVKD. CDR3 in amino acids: CAISASGFYSNQPQNF. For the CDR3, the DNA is TGTGCCATCAGTGCCTCAGGGTTTTATAGCAATCAGCCCCAGAATTTT.

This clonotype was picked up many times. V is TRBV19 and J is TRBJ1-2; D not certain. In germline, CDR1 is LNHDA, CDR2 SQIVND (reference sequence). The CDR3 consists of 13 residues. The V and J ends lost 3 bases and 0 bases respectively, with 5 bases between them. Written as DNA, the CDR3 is TGTGCCAGTAGTATCCGGCCTAACTATGGCTACACCTTC. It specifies CASSIRPNYGYTF.

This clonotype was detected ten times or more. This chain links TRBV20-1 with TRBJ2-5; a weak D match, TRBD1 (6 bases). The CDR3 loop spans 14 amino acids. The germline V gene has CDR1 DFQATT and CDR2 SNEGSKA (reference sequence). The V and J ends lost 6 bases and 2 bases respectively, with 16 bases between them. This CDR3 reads CSAQGWVMQETQYF. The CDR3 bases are TGCAGTGCCCAGGGGTGGGTGATGCAAGAGACCCAGTACTTC.

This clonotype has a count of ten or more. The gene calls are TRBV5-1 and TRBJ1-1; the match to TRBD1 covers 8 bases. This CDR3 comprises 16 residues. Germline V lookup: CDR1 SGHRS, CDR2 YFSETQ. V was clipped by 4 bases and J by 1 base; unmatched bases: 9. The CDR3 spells CASSLFSGQGNTEAFF. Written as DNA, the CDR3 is TGCGCCAGCAGCCTCTTCAGTGGACAGGGGAACACTGAAGCTTTCTTT.

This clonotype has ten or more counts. The CDR3 is CASSQAGGLFYTQYF. In DNA form, the CDR3 reads TGTGCCAGCAGTCAAGCGGGGGGACTGTTTTATACGCAGTATTTT. The chain employs TRBV6-2 or TRBV6-3 and TRBJ2-3; 9 positions agree with TRBD2. CDR3 size: 15 residues. CDR1 is MNHEY, CDR2 SVGEGT, per germline. V shed 5 bases, J shed 7 bases, and the junction held 10 bases outside the gene matches.

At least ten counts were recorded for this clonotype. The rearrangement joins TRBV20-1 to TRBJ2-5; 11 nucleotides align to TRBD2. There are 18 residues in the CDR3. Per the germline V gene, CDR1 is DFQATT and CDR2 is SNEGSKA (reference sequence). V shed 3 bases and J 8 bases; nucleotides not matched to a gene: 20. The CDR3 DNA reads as TGCAGTGCTAGTGGGGGACTAGCGGAGAGGAAGCCGCCAGGTACCCAGTACTTC. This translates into CSASGGLAERKPPGTQYF.

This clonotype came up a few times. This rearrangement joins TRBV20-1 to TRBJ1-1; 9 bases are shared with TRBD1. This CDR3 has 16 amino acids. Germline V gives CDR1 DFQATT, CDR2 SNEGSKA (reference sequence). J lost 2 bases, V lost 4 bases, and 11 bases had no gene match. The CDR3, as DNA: TGCAGTGCTAAGCCCAAGGACAGGGGCGGAAACACTGAAGCTTTCTTT. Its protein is CSAKPKDRGGNTEAFF.

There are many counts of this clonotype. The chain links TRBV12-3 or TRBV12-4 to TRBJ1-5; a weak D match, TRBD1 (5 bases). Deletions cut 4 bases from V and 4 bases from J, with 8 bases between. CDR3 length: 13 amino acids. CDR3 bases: TGTGCCAGCAGTTCCCAGGGTAATCAGCCCCAGCATTTT. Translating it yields CASSSQGNQPQHF.

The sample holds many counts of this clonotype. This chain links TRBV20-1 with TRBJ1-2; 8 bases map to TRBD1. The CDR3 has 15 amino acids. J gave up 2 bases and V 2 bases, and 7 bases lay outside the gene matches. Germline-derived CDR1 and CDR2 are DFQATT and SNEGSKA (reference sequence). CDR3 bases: TGCAGTGCTAGATCTATACACAGGGGGAACTATGGCTACACCTTC. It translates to CSARSIHRGNYGYTF.

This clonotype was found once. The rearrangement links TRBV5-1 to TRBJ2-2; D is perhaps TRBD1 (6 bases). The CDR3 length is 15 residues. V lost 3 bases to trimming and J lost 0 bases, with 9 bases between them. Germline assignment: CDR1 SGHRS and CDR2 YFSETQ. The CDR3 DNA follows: TGCGCCAGCAGCTCCGGGACAACGAACACCGGGGAGCTGTTTTTT. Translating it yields CASSSGTTNTGELFF.

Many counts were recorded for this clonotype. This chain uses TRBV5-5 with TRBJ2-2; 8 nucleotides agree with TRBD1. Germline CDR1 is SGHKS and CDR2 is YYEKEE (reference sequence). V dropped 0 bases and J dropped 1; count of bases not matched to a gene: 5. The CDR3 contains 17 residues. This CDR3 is CASSLVTGTGNTGELFF. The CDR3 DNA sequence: TGTGCCAGCAGCTTGGTAACAGGGACAGGGAACACCGGGGAGCTGTTTTTT.

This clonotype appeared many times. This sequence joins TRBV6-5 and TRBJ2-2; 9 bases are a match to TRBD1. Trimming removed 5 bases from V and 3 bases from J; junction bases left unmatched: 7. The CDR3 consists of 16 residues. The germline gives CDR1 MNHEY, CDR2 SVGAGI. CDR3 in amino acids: CASSTRQGGYTGELFF. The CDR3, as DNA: TGTGCCAGCAGTACCAGACAGGGGGGATACACCGGGGAGCTGTTTTTT.

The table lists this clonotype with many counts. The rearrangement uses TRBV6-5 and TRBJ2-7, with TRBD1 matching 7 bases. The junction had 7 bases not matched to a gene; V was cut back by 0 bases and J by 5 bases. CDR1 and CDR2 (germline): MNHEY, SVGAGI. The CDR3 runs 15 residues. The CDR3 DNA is TGTGCCAGCAGTTACTCGAACACAGGGGTGAACGAGCAGTACTTC. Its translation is CASSYSNTGVNEQYF.

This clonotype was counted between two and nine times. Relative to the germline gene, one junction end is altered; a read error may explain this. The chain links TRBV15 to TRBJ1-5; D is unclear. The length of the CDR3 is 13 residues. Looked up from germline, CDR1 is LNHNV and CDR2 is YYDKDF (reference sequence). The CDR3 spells CATSRDRVQPQNF. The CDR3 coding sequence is TGTGCCACCAGCAGAGACCGGGTTCAGCCCCAGAATTTT. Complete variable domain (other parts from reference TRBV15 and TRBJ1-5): DAMVIQNPRYQVTQFGKPVTLSCSQTLNHNVMYWYQQKSSQAPKLLFHYYDKDFNNEADTPDNFQSRRPNTSFCFLDIRSPGLGDTAMYLCATSRDRVQPQNFGDGTRLSIL.

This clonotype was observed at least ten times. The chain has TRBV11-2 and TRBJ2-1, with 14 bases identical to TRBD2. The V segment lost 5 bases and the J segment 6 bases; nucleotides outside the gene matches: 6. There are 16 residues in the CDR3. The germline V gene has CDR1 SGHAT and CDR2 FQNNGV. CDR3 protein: CASSVSGTSGGNEQFF. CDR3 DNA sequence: TGTGCCAGCAGCGTATCCGGGACTAGCGGGGGCAATGAGCAGTTCTTC.

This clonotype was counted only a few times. The CDR3 coding sequence is TGCGCCAGCAGCTTGGCAACTGGGAACTACGAGCAGTACGTC. It yields the protein CASSLATGNYEQYV. The chain carries TRBV5-1 and TRBJ2-7; D gene ambiguous. The germline gives CDR1 SGHRS, CDR2 YFSETQ. V was clipped by 0 bases and J by 3 bases, with 10 bases between them. The CDR3 is made up of 14 amino acids.

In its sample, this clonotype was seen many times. The CDR3 loop is CASSSGAANWGTEAFF. The CDR3 region has the DNA TGTGCCAGCAGTTCTGGGGCGGCAAATTGGGGGACTGAAGCTTTCTTT. The rearrangement uses TRBV12-3 or TRBV12-4 and TRBJ1-1; D is perhaps TRBD1 (5 bases). The CDR3 covers 16 residues. The V end lost 4 bases, the J end lost 5 bases, and 20 bases lay between the germline ends.

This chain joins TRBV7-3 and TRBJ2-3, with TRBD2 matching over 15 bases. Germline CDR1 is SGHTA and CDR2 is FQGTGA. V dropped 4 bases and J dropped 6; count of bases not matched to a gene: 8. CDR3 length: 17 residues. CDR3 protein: CASSSGGLAGGMDTQYF. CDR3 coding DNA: TGTGCCAGCAGCTCGGGAGGACTAGCGGGGGGGATGGATACGCAGTATTTT.

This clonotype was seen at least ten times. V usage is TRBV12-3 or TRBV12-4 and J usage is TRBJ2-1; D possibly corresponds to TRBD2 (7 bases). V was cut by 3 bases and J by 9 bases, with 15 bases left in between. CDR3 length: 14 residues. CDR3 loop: CASSFDVGGAEQFF. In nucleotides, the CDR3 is TGTGCCAGCAGTTTTGATGTAGGGGGGGCTGAGCAGTTCTTC.

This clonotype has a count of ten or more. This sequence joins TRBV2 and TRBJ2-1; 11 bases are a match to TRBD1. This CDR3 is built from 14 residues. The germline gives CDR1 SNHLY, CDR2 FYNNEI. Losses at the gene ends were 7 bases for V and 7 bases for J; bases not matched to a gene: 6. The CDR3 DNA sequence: TGTGCCAGCATTTGGGACAGGGGGGTTAATGAGCAGTTCTTC. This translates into CASIWDRGVNEQFF.

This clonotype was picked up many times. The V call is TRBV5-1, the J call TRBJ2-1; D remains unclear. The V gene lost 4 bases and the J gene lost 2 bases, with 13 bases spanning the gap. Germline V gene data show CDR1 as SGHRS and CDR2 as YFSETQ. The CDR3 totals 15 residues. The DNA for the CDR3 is TGCGCCAGCAGCCCGGCAGTAGTAGCCTACAATGAGCAGTTCTTC. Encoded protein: CASSPAVVAYNEQFF.

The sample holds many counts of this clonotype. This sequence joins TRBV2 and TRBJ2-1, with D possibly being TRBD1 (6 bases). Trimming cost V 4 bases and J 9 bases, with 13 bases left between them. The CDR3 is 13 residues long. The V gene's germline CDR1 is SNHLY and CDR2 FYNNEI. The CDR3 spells CASSVGGWGEQFF. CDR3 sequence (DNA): TGTGCCAGCAGTGTAGGGGGATGGGGTGAGCAGTTCTTC.

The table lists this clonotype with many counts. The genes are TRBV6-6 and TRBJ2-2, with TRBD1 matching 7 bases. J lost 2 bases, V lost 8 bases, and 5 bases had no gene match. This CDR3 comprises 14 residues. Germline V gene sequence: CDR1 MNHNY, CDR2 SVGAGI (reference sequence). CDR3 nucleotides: TGTGCCAGCCGACAGGGTGCTAACACCGGGGAGCTGTTTTTT. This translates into CASRQGANTGELFF.